Below, 21 T cell receptor beta chains from the same sample are listed, as sequenced in a study of blood T cell repertoires in COVID-19. Generated by immunoSEQ multiplex PCR, the TCRdb table keeps only in-frame clones and is missing some. The profile shows 55,000 to 75,000 clones, around nine tenths of them singletons. Material: peripheral blood. Receptor source: a human donor with active COVID-19. The donor label of this sample is uncertain.

The chain joins TRBV7-3 to TRBJ2-3; D gene ambiguous. Germline V gene lookup returns CDR1 SGHTA and CDR2 FQGTGA. Trimming cost V 2 bases and J 0 bases, with 12 bases left between them. This CDR3 region has 16 residues. CDR3 sequence reads: CASSLGSSTSTDTQYF. CDR3 nucleotide sequence: TGTGCCAGCAGCTTAGGTTCTTCCACTAGCACAGATACGCAGTATTTT.

Concerning this clone: At the DNA level, this CDR3 is encoded by other sequences in the same sample as well. The chain couples TRBV6-2 or TRBV6-3 to TRBJ2-7; 7 bases line up with TRBD2. The CDR3 loop spans 15 amino acids. Germline CDR1 is MNHEY and CDR2 is SVGEGT. V was clipped by 2 bases and J by 0 bases; unmatched bases: 4. The CDR3 DNA reads TGTGCCAGCAGTTACAGTGGCGGGAGCTCCTACGAGCAGTACTTC. Its protein product is CASSYSGGSSYEQYF.

This chain links TRBV29-1 with TRBJ2-7, with D tentatively TRBD1 (6 bases). CDR1 SQVTM and CDR2 ANQGSEA come from the germline V gene. The CDR3 extends over 13 amino acids. The ends were cut back, 4 bases at V and 6 bases at J, with 16 bases in the middle. CDR3 residues: CSVATGSPSEQYF. For the CDR3, the DNA is TGCAGCGTTGCTACAGGGTCCCCGAGCGAGCAGTACTTC.

The chain links TRBV18 to TRBJ2-3; maybe TRBD1 (6 bases). With 2 bases removed from V and 4 bases from J, the gap between germline ends came to 7 bases. The CDR3 is 13 residues long. The germline gives CDR1 KGHSH, CDR2 LQKENI. CDR3 sequence (DNA): TGTGCCAGCTCACCAAACAGGGCAGATACGCAGTATTTT. Protein sequence: CASSPNRADTQYF. Looking up the rest from reference TRBV18 and TRBJ2-3 gives the full variable domain: NAGVMQNPRHLVRRRGQEARLRCSPMKGHSHVYWYRQLPEEGLKFMVYLQKENIIDESGMPKERFSAEFPKEGPSILRIQQVVRGDSAAYFCASSPNRADTQYFGPGTRLTVL.

V usage is TRBV5-1 and J usage is TRBJ2-5, with no clear D. There are 13 residues in the CDR3. CDR1 is SGHRS and CDR2 is YFSETQ in the germline V gene. Trimming cost V 4 bases and J 0 bases, with 7 bases left between them. This CDR3 reads CASSLMYQETQYF. In nucleotides, the CDR3 is TGCGCCAGCAGCCTTATGTACCAAGAGACCCAGTACTTC.

V and J are TRBV7-2 and TRBJ1-1; unclear D gene. The CDR3 sequence is 13 residues long. Trimming left V 2 bases short and J 7 bases short, with 11 bases between. Germline V gene lookup returns CDR1 SGHTA and CDR2 FQGNSA. Here the CDR3 DNA reads TGTGCCAGCAGCTTATTTAGCGGGAATGAAGCTTTCTTT. Protein sequence: CASSLFSGNEAFF.

The chain uses TRBV3-1 (or the pseudogene TRBV3-2) and TRBJ2-7, with TRBD2 identical over 9 bases. CDR1 LGHDT and CDR2 YNNKEL come from the germline V gene (reference sequence). This CDR3 region has 15 residues. Trimming removed 1 base from V and 2 bases from J; junction bases left unmatched: 3. CDR3 sequence (DNA): TGTGCCAGCAGCCAAGGGCTAGCGGGGACCTACGAGCAGTACTTC. It translates to CASSQGLAGTYEQYF.

This clone was recorded a few times. The rearrangement joins TRBV9 to TRBJ1-5, with D hard to call. Trimming removed 4 bases at V and 0 bases at J, with 11 bases between. The CDR3 loop spans 15 amino acids. The germline V gene has CDR1 SGDLS and CDR2 YYNGEE. The CDR3 reads CASSPEGNSNQPQHF. The CDR3 nucleotides read TGTGCCAGCAGCCCAGAGGGCAATAGCAATCAGCCCCAGCATTTT.

The rearrangement uses TRBV4-1 and TRBJ1-2, with D hard to call. V lost 4 bases and J lost 2, with 8 bases in between. Germline V gives CDR1 MGHRA, CDR2 YSYEKL. This CDR3 contains 13 residues. CDR3 nucleotide sequence: TGCGCCAGCAGCCCCACAGAAAACTATGGCTACACCTTC. The encoded protein is CASSPTENYGYTF.

J is TRBJ1-1 and V is TRBV18; D may be TRBD1 (6 bases). Germline CDR1 and CDR2: KGHSH and LQKENI. The CDR3 extends over 16 amino acids. Between the trimmed V and J ends, which lost 6 bases and 0 bases, there was a span of 17 bases. The CDR3 loop is CASSRNMRDMNTEAFF. DNA of the CDR3: TGTGCCAGCTCCAGAAATATGAGGGACATGAACACTGAAGCTTTCTTT. The full variable domain, its missing parts supplied by reference TRBV18 and TRBJ1-1, is NAGVMQNPRHLVRRRGQEARLRCSPMKGHSHVYWYRQLPEEGLKFMVYLQKENIIDESGMPKERFSAEFPKEGPSILRIQQVVRGDSAAYFCASSRNMRDMNTEAFFGQGTRLTVV.

The chain is built from TRBV12-3 or TRBV12-4 and TRBJ1-2, with 10 bases lining up with TRBD1. This CDR3 comprises 12 residues. Trimming took 9 bases from V and 4 from J; bases not matched to a gene: 2. CDR3 DNA: TGTGCCAGACGGACAGGGGGCTATGGCTACACCTTC. Residues: CARRTGGYGYTF.

The chain couples TRBV5-6 to TRBJ2-7; 7 nucleotides match TRBD1. The CDR3 is 16 amino acids. The V segment lost 0 bases and the J segment 2 bases; nucleotides outside the gene matches: 8. Per germline, CDR1 SGHDT and CDR2 YYEEEE. The CDR3 is CASSLATGSSAYEQYF. DNA for the CDR3: TGTGCCAGCAGCTTGGCGACAGGGTCTTCAGCCTACGAGCAGTACTTC.

The rearrangement uses TRBV5-6 and TRBJ2-7; D is possibly TRBD1 (5 bases). CDR1 is SGHDT and CDR2 is YYEEEE in the germline V gene. The germline V and J ends were trimmed by 1 base and 2 bases, with 13 bases remaining between them. This CDR3 is built from 15 residues. CDR3 protein: CASSLNQGYAYEQYF. The CDR3 nucleotides read TGTGCCAGCAGCTTGAACCAGGGTTACGCCTACGAGCAGTACTTC. Drawing the rest from reference TRBV5-6 and TRBJ2-7, the complete variable domain is DAGVTQSPTHLIKTRGQQVTLRCSPKSGHDTVSWYQQALGQGPQFIFQYYEEEERQRGNFPDRFSGHQFPNYSSELNVNALLLGDSALYLCASSLNQGYAYEQYFGPGTRLTVT.

The chain recombines TRBV3-1 (or the pseudogene TRBV3-2) with TRBJ2-3; weak D call: TRBD2 (5 bases). This CDR3 has 14 amino acids. Germline V gene sequence: CDR1 LGHDT, CDR2 YNNKEL (reference sequence). Trimming took off 0 bases at V and 10 bases at J, with 14 bases between the two ends. The CDR3 here is CASSQELGSRAQYF. In DNA, the CDR3 is TGTGCCAGCAGCCAAGAGCTAGGCTCGAGGGCGCAGTATTTT.

As to this clone: An end of the junction does not agree with germline; a read error may underlie this. The chain recombines TRBV7-7 with TRBJ2-5, with 8 positions matching TRBD2. CDR3 size: 14 residues. Germline-derived CDR1 and CDR2 are SSHAT and FNYEAQ (reference sequence). The CDR3 region is CASSLGTREETQYF. In DNA, the CDR3 is TGTGCTAGCAGCTTAGGGACTAGAGAAGAGACCCAGTACTTC.

The genes are TRBV5-1 and TRBJ2-7, with TRBD1 matching over 7 bases. This CDR3 has 13 amino acids. The germline CDR1 and CDR2 sequences are SGHRS and YFSETQ. Trimming at V came to 6 bases and at J to 3 bases, leaving 6 bases not matched to a gene. The chain's CDR3 is CASNAAGGYEQYF. For the CDR3, the DNA is TGCGCCAGCAACGCGGCAGGGGGCTACGAGCAGTACTTC.

Here the CDR3 reads CASSSFGGNEQFF. The DNA of the CDR3 is TGTGCCAGCAGCTCATTCGGAGGGAATGAGCAGTTCTTC. The chain links TRBV7-9 to TRBJ2-1, with a weak D call TRBD2 (6 bases). Germline V gene sequence: CDR1 SEHNR, CDR2 FQNEAQ (reference sequence). Between the trimmed V and J ends, which lost 4 bases and 7 bases, there was a span of 11 bases. The CDR3 is 13 residues long.

The V call is TRBV4-3, the J call TRBJ2-2, with D perhaps matching TRBD1 (6 bases). This CDR3 is 16 amino acids long. CDR1 and CDR2 from the germline V gene are LGHNA and YSLEER. The V gene lost 1 base and the J gene lost 5 bases, with 14 bases spanning the gap. CDR3 loop: CASSQAQGMVTGELFF. The CDR3 DNA sequence: TGCGCCAGCAGCCAAGCACAGGGAATGGTAACCGGGGAGCTGTTTTTT.

This chain uses TRBV5-4 with TRBJ2-7; 9 nucleotides match TRBD1. The CDR3 is 16 residues long. Trimming removed 0 bases from V and 4 bases from J; junction bases left unmatched: 8. Germline V gene sequence: CDR1 SGHNT, CDR2 YYREEE (reference sequence). The CDR3 coding sequence is TGTGCCAGCAGCTTGGGGGCGGGACAGGGTGGTTACGAGCAGTACTTC. Its protein product is CASSLGAGQGGYEQYF. Combining the CDR3 with reference TRBV5-4 and TRBJ2-7 gives the whole variable domain ETGVTQSPTHLIKTRGQQVTLRCSSQSGHNTVSWYQQALGQGPQFIFQYYREEENGRGNFPPRFSGLQFPNYSSELNVNALELDDSALYLCASSLGAGQGGYEQYFGPGTRLTVT.

The V gene is TRBV7-9, the J gene TRBJ2-7, with a tentative D call TRBD1 (6 bases). V was pared by 6 bases and J by 3 bases, with 12 bases between. Germline V gene sequence: CDR1 SEHNR, CDR2 FQNEAQ (reference sequence). The CDR3 consists of 13 residues. This CDR3 reads CASRNTGSYEQYF. In nucleotides, the CDR3 is TGTGCCAGCAGAAATACAGGGAGCTACGAGCAGTACTTC.

The V call is TRBV6-2 or TRBV6-3, the J call TRBJ1-2, with D perhaps TRBD1 (5 bases). The CDR3 runs 14 residues. In germline, CDR1 is MNHEY, CDR2 SVGEGT. Trimming took 4 bases from V and 0 from J, leaving 9 bases between them. This CDR3 is CASSSQGPNYGYTF. In nucleotides, the CDR3 is TGTGCCAGCAGTTCGCAGGGTCCTAACTATGGCTACACCTTC.